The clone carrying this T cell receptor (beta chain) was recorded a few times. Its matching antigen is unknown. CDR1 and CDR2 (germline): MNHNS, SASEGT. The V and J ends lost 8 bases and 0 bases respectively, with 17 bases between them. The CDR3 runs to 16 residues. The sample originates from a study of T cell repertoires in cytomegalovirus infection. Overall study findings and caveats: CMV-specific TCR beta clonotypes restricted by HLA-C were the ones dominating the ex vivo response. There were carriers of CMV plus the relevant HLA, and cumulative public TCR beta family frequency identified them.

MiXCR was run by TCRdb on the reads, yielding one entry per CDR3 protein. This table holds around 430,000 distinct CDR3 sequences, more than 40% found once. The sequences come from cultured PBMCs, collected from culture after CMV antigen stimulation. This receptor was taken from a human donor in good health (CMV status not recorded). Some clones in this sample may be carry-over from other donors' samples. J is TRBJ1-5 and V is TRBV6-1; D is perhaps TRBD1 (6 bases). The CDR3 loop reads CASRRDTGVSNQPQHF. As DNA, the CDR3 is TGTGCCAGCCGGAGGGACACCGGGGTTAGCAATCAGCCCCAGCATTTT.